The 21 T cell receptor beta chains reported below all come from one sample, sequenced in a study of PD-1 blockade in classical Hodgkin lymphoma (dated by TCRdb to between 2020 and 2021). The sample's time point label, decoded: cycle 2 day 1 (C2D1) of nivolumab. All trial patients had relapsed after autologous stem cell transplantation, with cohorts A, B and C differing in prior brentuximab vedotin exposure. Library construction relied on the immunoSEQ multiplex PCR assay. This is the immuneACCESS table as TCRdb keeps it, with only in-frame sequences that have V and J called. A part of the clones is gone; compared with another copy, unresolved V genes explain less than half, and the rest is unexplained. This sample comprises over 25,000 clones, around 70% of them detected only once. Roughly 3.5% of the sample is held by the ten biggest clonotypes. This specimen consisted of peripheral blood mononuclear cells (PBMCs), obtained before the second cycle of nivolumab. The receptors here all came from a human donor with classical Hodgkin lymphoma.

V and J are TRBV7-8 and TRBJ2-7, with 10 bases identical to TRBD1. With V trimmed by 1 base and J by 6 bases, 0 bases remained unmatched. In germline, CDR1 is SGHVS, CDR2 FQNEAQ. The CDR3 is 13 amino acids. CDR3: CASSLGTGGEQYF. In DNA form, the CDR3 reads TGTGCCAGCAGCTTAGGGACAGGGGGCGAGCAGTACTTC.

The genes are TRBV7-9 and TRBJ1-2; 12 bases are a match to TRBD1. The CDR3 spans 16 residues. CDR1 and CDR2 from the germline V gene are SEHNR and FQNEAQ (reference sequence). The V and J ends lost 5 bases and 6 bases, in that order; junction bases with no gene match: 10. The CDR3 is CASSPRDRGLVDGYTF. The CDR3 DNA reads TGTGCCAGCAGCCCTCGGGACAGGGGGCTTGTGGATGGCTACACCTTC.

This chain uses TRBV30 with TRBJ2-5; D is unresolved. Per the germline V gene, CDR1 is GTSNPN and CDR2 is SVGIG (reference sequence). Between the trimmed V and J ends, which lost 1 base and 4 bases, there was a span of 13 bases. This CDR3 is built from 14 residues. CDR3 coding DNA: TGTGCCTGGAGTGGGCCGACAATGACAGAGACCCAGTACTTC. It yields the protein CAWSGPTMTETQYF.

This clone was seen a single time. The chain has TRBV9 and TRBJ2-3; D unclear. The V end lost 3 bases, the J end lost 3 bases, and 17 bases lay between the germline ends. Germline CDR1 SGDLS, CDR2 YYNGEE. The CDR3 is 16 residues long. CDR3 DNA sequence: TGTGCCAGCAGCGCCGGCCCCGCTGGGTTGACAGATACGCAGTATTTT. This translates into CASSAGPAGLTDTQYF.

V gene TRBV19 combines with J gene TRBJ2-7, with D perhaps matching TRBD1 (5 bases). V shed 3 bases and J shed 0 bases, with 12 bases lying between them. Germline V lookup: CDR1 LNHDA, CDR2 SQIVND (reference sequence). This CDR3 is built from 15 residues. This chain's CDR3 is CASSIGQGFSYEQYF. CDR3 in DNA: TGTGCCAGTAGTATCGGGCAGGGCTTCTCCTACGAGCAGTACTTC.

This chain uses TRBV15 with TRBJ2-1; D is tentatively TRBD1 or TRBD2 (7 bases each). CDR1 is LNHNV and CDR2 is YYDKDF in the germline V gene (reference sequence). This CDR3 is built from 13 residues. Trimming pared 3 bases from V and 9 bases from J, leaving 12 bases between. In DNA form, the CDR3 reads TGTGCCACCAGCAGCGGCAGGGGGGGTGAGCAGTTCTTC. Its translation: CATSSGRGGEQFF.

The CDR3 loop is CASSPGTGGGSPLHF. The CDR3 DNA follows: TGTGCCAGCAGCCCCGGGACAGGGGGAGGTTCACCCCTCCACTTT. This sequence joins TRBV6-5 and TRBJ1-6, with TRBD1 matching over 11 bases. The germline V gene encodes CDR1 MNHEY and CDR2 SVGAGI. The CDR3 has 15 amino acids. The ends lost 6 bases at V and 9 bases at J; junction bases unmatched: 7.

This clone showed up just once. This CDR3 is CASSLTPPPYTGELFF. DNA for the CDR3: TGTGCCAGCAGCTTAACTCCTCCTCCTTACACCGGGGAGCTGTTTTTT. This chain links TRBV7-2 with TRBJ2-2; no definite D call. Germline V lookup: CDR1 SGHTA, CDR2 FQGNSA. With 2 bases removed from V and 3 bases from J, the gap between germline ends came to 13 bases. The CDR3 totals 16 residues.

This clone was detected once. The chain is built from TRBV27 and TRBJ2-3; 8 bases match TRBD2. The ends lost 6 bases at V and 2 bases at J; junction bases unmatched: 4. This CDR3 has 14 residues. CDR1 MNHEY and CDR2 SMNVEV come from the germline V gene (reference sequence). The CDR3 sequence is CASRAGVTTDTQYF. The CDR3 bases are TGTGCCAGCAGAGCGGGGGTTACCACAGATACGCAGTATTTT.

V and J are TRBV7-3 and TRBJ2-2; D call uncertain. CDR1 SGHTA and CDR2 FQGTGA come from the germline V gene. The CDR3 totals 14 residues. Trimming took 5 bases from V and 1 from J, leaving 8 bases between them. CDR3 sequence reads: CASSLYLNTGELFF. The DNA for the CDR3 is TGTGCCAGCAGCCTATACTTGAACACCGGGGAGCTGTTTTTT.

The chain couples TRBV7-8 to TRBJ1-5; D gene ambiguous. Looked up from germline, CDR1 is SGHVS and CDR2 is FQNEAQ. V was shortened by 3 bases and J by 5 bases, with 8 bases between the two germline ends. The CDR3 totals 13 residues. CDR3 region: CASSLGYDQPQHF. Written as DNA, the CDR3 is TGTGCCAGCAGCTTGGGGTATGATCAGCCCCAGCATTTT. Supplemented by reference TRBV7-8 and TRBJ1-5, the full variable domain reads GAGVSQSPRYKVAKRGQDVALRCDPISGHVSLFWYQQALGQGPEFLTYFQNEAQLDKSGLPSDRFFAERPEGSVSTLKIQRTQQEDSAVYLCASSLGYDQPQHFGDGTRLSIL.

The V and J genes are TRBV6-6 and TRBJ1-3, with D perhaps matching TRBD1 (5 bases). This CDR3 is built from 13 residues. The V gene's germline CDR1 is MNHNY and CDR2 SVGAGI (reference sequence). Deletions cut 4 bases from V and 3 bases from J, with 7 bases between. The CDR3 DNA follows: TGTGCCAGCAGTTGGGGCTATGGAAACACCATATATTTT. It yields the protein CASSWGYGNTIYF.

The V gene is TRBV5-4, the J gene TRBJ2-1; no firm D call. Germline V gene lookup returns CDR1 SGHNT and CDR2 YYREEE (reference sequence). The ends were cut back, 4 bases at V and 4 bases at J, with 9 bases in the middle. The CDR3 contains 13 residues. The DNA of the CDR3 is TGTGCCAGCAGCCAAGGCCTTTACAATGAGCAGTTCTTC. This gives the protein CASSQGLYNEQFF.

The chain uses TRBV5-1 and TRBJ2-2; 10 bases agree with TRBD1. Germline V CDR1 and CDR2: SGHRS, YFSETQ. The CDR3 consists of 15 residues. V shed 6 bases and J 7 bases; nucleotides not matched to a gene: 9. The CDR3 DNA reads TGCGCCAGCACAACCCGACAGGGGGCAGGCGGGGAGCTGTTTTTT. Protein product: CASTTRQGAGGELFF.

A few counts support this clone. CDR3: CAWKEFGSGEAFF. As DNA, the CDR3 is TGTGCCTGGAAAGAGTTTGGGTCGGGTGAAGCTTTCTTT. The chain carries TRBV30 and TRBJ1-1; D remains unclear. V lost 4 bases and J lost 7, with 16 bases in between. CDR3 length: 13 amino acids. Germline loops: CDR1 GTSNPN, CDR2 SVGIG (reference sequence).

The rearrangement links TRBV18 to TRBJ1-5; 8 bases map to TRBD1. Germline V lookup: CDR1 KGHSH, CDR2 LQKENI. This CDR3 has 19 amino acids. Trimming took 1 base from V and 4 from J; bases not matched to a gene: 15. CDR3 sequence: CASSPQDTGTGRANQPQHF. CDR3 nucleotides: TGTGCCAGCTCACCACAAGATACCGGGACAGGCCGTGCTAATCAGCCCCAGCATTTT.

The chain carries TRBV7-8 and TRBJ2-1; D might be TRBD1 (7 bases). Germline CDR1 is SGHVS and CDR2 is FQNEAQ. The CDR3 is made up of 16 amino acids. Trimming pared 4 bases from V and 9 bases from J, leaving 22 bases between. The CDR3 protein is CASSSGLLTGRGEQFF. The CDR3, as DNA: TGTGCCAGCAGCTCTGGACTGCTGACAGGGCGGGGTGAGCAGTTCTTC.

This clone was picked up a small number of times. The rearrangement uses TRBV6-1 and TRBJ1-1; the D gene is possibly TRBD1 (5 bases). The length of the CDR3 is 15 residues. Germline V lookup: CDR1 MNHNS, CDR2 SASEGT. Trimming shortened V by 7 bases and J by 7 bases, and 22 bases separated the two germline ends. The CDR3 spells CASNTGPFPVGEAFF. As DNA, the CDR3 is TGTGCCAGCAATACGGGGCCATTCCCGGTGGGTGAAGCTTTCTTT.

The rearrangement uses TRBV18 and TRBJ2-1; no reliable D call. Trimming removed 3 bases from V and 13 bases from J, with 19 bases in between. Germline-derived CDR1 and CDR2 are KGHSH and LQKENI. This CDR3 is built from 14 residues. DNA of the CDR3: TGTGCCAGCTCACCCGAATCACCAGGTGGGTTTCAGTTCTTC. Its translation is CASSPESPGGFQFF.

This clone showed up just once. The chain is built from TRBV6-5 and TRBJ1-6; D gene unclear. CDR1 and CDR2 from the germline V gene are MNHEY and SVGAGI. The germline V and J ends were trimmed by 4 bases and 3 bases, with 10 bases remaining between them. This CDR3 has 15 amino acids. CDR3 sequence: CASSSGAGYNSPLHF. CDR3 coding DNA: TGTGCCAGCAGTTCGGGTGCAGGCTATAATTCACCCCTCCACTTT.

Within the sample, this clone is medium-sized. In nucleotides, the CDR3 is TGTGCCAGCAGTGAAGTTTGGGGGGTGGGGAACTCACCCCTCCACTTT. Protein sequence: CASSEVWGVGNSPLHF. The genes are TRBV25-1 and TRBJ1-6; tentative D call: TRBD1 (5 bases). The CDR3 totals 16 residues. Germline CDR1 MGHDK, CDR2 SYGVNS. Trimming left V 2 bases short and J 10 bases short, with 18 bases between.